This T cell receptor beta chain comes out of a study of cytomegalovirus exposure and HLA in healthy donors. Study outcomes and limitations: Investigators reported fewer than 200 TCR beta chains as tied to cytomegalovirus. A later analysis found that most CMV-associated TCR beta chains appeared HLA-restricted. Later on, an analysis tied roughly 17,000 TCR beta sequences to HLA alleles at 0.05 false discovery rate.

The PCR had 60 Vbeta and 13 Jbeta primers. As handled by the study authors: Tens of millions of unique TCR beta chains, 9 million to 14 million shared, were counted in a later analysis. Here immunoSEQ multiplex PCR was the method, and the copy in TCRdb shows in-frame clones only, minus some. V, J and clone size reflect that table, while D and trimming were determined from the DNA. The sample shows some 67,000 clones, about 77% of them seen only once. This CDR3 has 13 residues. CDR1 and CDR2 (germline): MRHNA, SNTAGT. J gave up 13 bases and V 4 bases, and 7 bases lay outside the gene matches. About this clone: Its antigen remains unknown.

This rearrangement joins TRBV6-4 to TRBJ2-1; 10 nucleotides agree with TRBD2. The sequencing input was PBMCs. This TCR derives from a man between 35 and 55 years old in good health and CMV-seronegative. The CDR3 sequence is CASSVSLAGAQFF. For the CDR3, the DNA is TGTGCCAGCAGTGTGTCCCTAGCGGGAGCTCAGTTCTTC.